Listed below are T cell receptor beta chains from one sample, sequenced in a study of blood T cell repertoires in COVID-19. Here immunoSEQ multiplex PCR was the method, and the copy in TCRdb shows in-frame clones only, minus some. The repertoire consists of roughly 57,000 clones, with almost 80% occurring once and the leading ten covering roughly 3.2%. Sequencing was performed on peripheral blood. Receptors originate from a man aged 55 to 70 with acute or convalescent COVID-19. CDR3s include the opening cysteine and the closing phenylalanine or tryptophan. The D gene is left open where the match is weak. Rows give clone size only sometimes, using once, few, many, or a class for an expanded clone.

clone_size	cdr3_length	d_call	v_call	j_call	cdr3_aa	cdr3_nt
NA	15	TRBD1	TRBV29-1	TRBJ2-3	CSVWDPGQGSDTQYF	TGCAGCGTTTGGGACCCGGGACAGGGTTCAGATACGCAGTATTTT
NA	16	NA	TRBV7-2	TRBJ2-2	CASSLGVNSYTGELFF	TGTGCCAGCAGCTTAGGTGTTAACTCCTACACCGGGGAGCTGTTTTTT
NA	15	NA	TRBV4-1	TRBJ1-2	CASSLSGTGVGGYTF	TGCGCCAGCAGCCTCTCAGGGACTGGGGTGGGGGGCTACACCTTC
NA	14	TRBD2	TRBV24-1	TRBJ2-3	CATSDKRGTDTQYF	TGTGCCACCAGTGACAAGCGGGGAACAGATACGCAGTATTTT
NA	14	TRBD1	TRBV7-2	TRBJ1-2	CASSRDRGDYGYTF	TGTGCCAGCAGCCGGGACAGGGGAGACTATGGCTACACCTTC
NA	14	TRBD1	TRBV28	TRBJ2-2	CASLRGQSTGELFF	TGTGCCAGCCTTAGGGGACAGTCCACCGGGGAGCTGTTTTTT
once	10	NA	TRBV29-1	TRBJ1-2	CSVERYGYTF	TGCAGCGTTGAACGCTATGGCTACACCTTC
few	13	NA	TRBV19	TRBJ1-2	CASRPQGKQGYTF	TGTGCCAGTAGACCGCAGGGAAAGCAGGGCTACACCTTC
NA	14	NA	TRBV6-5	TRBJ2-3	CASSYSGLGDTQYF	TGTGCCAGCAGTTACTCGGGACTGGGAGATACGCAGTATTTT
NA	15	NA	TRBV24-1	TRBJ2-1	CATSDLGAGKLEQFF	TGTGCCACCAGTGATTTAGGGGCAGGGAAGCTTGAGCAGTTCTTC
NA	15	NA	TRBV15	TRBJ1-5	CATSRDRSLNQPQHF	TGTGCCACCAGCAGAGATAGGAGTCTCAATCAGCCCCAGCATTTT
NA	15	NA	TRBV24-1	TRBJ2-4	CATSDPGAPKNIQYF	TGTGCCACCAGTGATCCAGGGGCACCTAAAAACATTCAGTACTTC
NA	15	NA	TRBV21-1	TRBJ1-3	CASSDNRVPGNTIYF	TGTGCCAGCAGCGACAACAGGGTTCCTGGAAACACCATATATTTT
NA	13	NA	TRBV5-1	TRBJ2-3	CASRMRETDTQYF	TGCGCCAGCAGAATGAGGGAAACTGATACGCAGTATTTT
few	15	NA	TRBV6-6	TRBJ2-3	CASSPLGRLADTQYF	TGTGCCAGCAGCCCCCTTGGTCGTCTAGCAGATACGCAGTATTTT
NA	13	TRBD1	TRBV2	TRBJ1-1	CASREDRGLEAFF	TGTGCCAGCAGAGAGGACAGGGGGCTTGAAGCTTTCTTT
many	16	TRBD2	TRBV5-1	TRBJ2-7	CASSLEASGWSYEQYF	TGCGCCAGCAGCTTGGAGGCTAGCGGTTGGTCCTACGAGCAGTACTTC
few	14	TRBD1	TRBV6-5	TRBJ1-6	CASRMGQGDSPLHF	TGTGCCAGCAGAATGGGACAGGGGGATTCACCCCTCCACTTT
NA	16	NA	TRBV19	TRBJ1-6	CASSHDRTDYNSPLHF	TGTGCCAGTAGTCACGACCGGACAGATTATAATTCACCCCTCCACTTT
NA	18	NA	TRBV4-1	TRBJ1-5	CASSLRQSVLGGNQPQHF	TGCGCCAGCAGCCTCAGACAATCCGTTCTGGGAGGCAATCAGCCCCAGCATTTT
NA	14	TRBD2	TRBV5-6	TRBJ2-1	CASSPEGGAIEQFF	TGTGCCAGCAGCCCCGAGGGAGGGGCGATTGAGCAGTTCTTC
once	12	NA	TRBV5-8	TRBJ2-1	CASSRNTIEQFF	TGTGCCAGCAGCCGTAATACAATAGAGCAGTTCTTC